The TCR beta chain described here comes from a study of blood T cell repertoires in COVID-19. Study details: Samples representing acute and convalescent COVID-19 were sourced from the United States, Italy and Spain. PBMCs, B-cell-depleted T cells, or T cells provided the cDNA or gDNA that made up the material.

In the authors' workflow: Amplified reference gene primers provided the basis for estimating nucleated cell counts. Assay: immunoSEQ multiplex PCR; the TCRdb copy retains only in-frame clones and omits some. V and J calls and clone size are as listed in that table; D and trimming were resolved from the DNA. Of under 350,000 clones in the sample, over 75% were seen once. From germline, CDR1 is MNHEY and CDR2 SVGAGI. There are 12 residues in the CDR3. Trimming cost V 4 bases and J 4 bases, with 7 bases left between them. The chain recombines TRBV6-5 with TRBJ1-1, with D perhaps TRBD1 (5 bases). The TCR comes from a human donor in a cohort sampled during active COVID-19. What was sequenced was peripheral blood. The chain's CDR3 is CASSSQGTEAFF. DNA of the CDR3: TGTGCCAGCAGTTCTCAGGGCACTGAAGCTTTCTTT.